The 15 T cell receptor beta chains below were found in one sample sequenced in a study of blood T cell repertoires in COVID-19. Sequenced by immunoSEQ multiplex PCR; TCRdb stores in-frame clones only, minus some. The sample includes some 56,000 clones, 85% to 90% seen only once; the top ten take 6% to 6.5%. Sample: peripheral blood. Source of these receptors: a woman aged 60-75 years with COVID-19, enrolled during active disease.

J is TRBJ1-2 and V is TRBV5-1, with D possibly being TRBD1 (6 bases). The germline CDR1 and CDR2 sequences are SGHRS and YFSETQ. This CDR3 comprises 16 residues. The germline V and J ends were trimmed by 0 bases and 7 bases, with 19 bases remaining between them. The CDR3 spells CASSLVIPGGEGGYTF. The CDR3 coding sequence is TGCGCCAGCAGCTTGGTCATCCCTGGGGGCGAGGGTGGCTACACCTTC.

CDR3 sequence reads: CASTSTLGGVIYEQYF. In DNA, the CDR3 is TGTGCCAGCACGTCTACCTTAGGAGGGGTTATTTACGAGCAGTACTTC. The chain has TRBV5-5 and TRBJ2-7; TRBD2 is a possible D gene (6 bases). Germline lookup yields CDR1 SGHKS and CDR2 YYEKEE (reference sequence). Trimming left V 6 bases short and J 4 bases short, with 23 bases between. The length of the CDR3 is 16 residues.

Only one count was recorded for this clone. J is TRBJ1-6 and V is TRBV6-7, with no clear D. TRBV6-7 is recorded as an ORF, its role being uncertain. V was shortened by 11 bases and J by 2 bases, with 16 bases between the two germline ends. This CDR3 comprises 15 residues. The CDR3 region has the DNA TGTGCCCGCCGATGGAGGGTGACCTATAATTCACCCCTCCACTTT. The encoded protein is CARRWRVTYNSPLHF.

The V and J genes are TRBV4-1 and TRBJ2-2; D is possibly TRBD2 (6 bases). V was trimmed by 4 bases and J by 5 bases, leaving 23 bases between them. Per the germline V gene, CDR1 is MGHRA and CDR2 is YSYEKL. This CDR3 is built from 18 residues. CDR3 DNA sequence: TGCGCCAGCAGCCCGTACCTGATAGCGGCCGGGGGAACCGGGGAGCTGTTTTTT. Its protein product is CASSPYLIAAGGTGELFF.

The chain employs TRBV13 and TRBJ2-4, with 7 bases that match TRBD2. The trim removed 7 bases at V and 1 base at J, leaving 7 bases unmatched. This CDR3 region has 15 residues. Germline CDR1 is PRHDT and CDR2 is FYEKMQ (reference sequence). Here the CDR3 reads CASTLREGAKNIQYF. CDR3 nucleotide sequence: TGTGCCAGCACCCTCAGGGAGGGGGCCAAAAACATTCAGTACTTC. The variable domain in full, with the rest retrieved from reference TRBV13 and TRBJ2-4, is AAGVIQSPRHLIKEKRETATLKCYPIPRHDTVYWYQQGPGQDPQFLISFYEKMQSDKGSIPDRFSAQQFSDYHSELNMSSLELGDSALYFCASTLREGAKNIQYFGAGTRLSVL.

The chain combines TRBV5-1 with TRBJ1-1, with TRBD1 identical over 9 bases. V was pared by 2 bases and J by 7 bases, with 6 bases of the junction left unmatched. Germline CDR1 and CDR2: SGHRS and YFSETQ. This CDR3 has 14 amino acids. CDR3 sequence reads: CASSLPGQGGEAFF. In DNA, the CDR3 is TGCGCCAGCAGCTTACCGGGACAGGGAGGTGAAGCTTTCTTT.

This clone was picked up a small number of times. The chain uses TRBV19 and TRBJ1-1, with 7 bases that match TRBD1. This CDR3 spans 17 amino acids. V was clipped by 2 bases and J by 0 bases; unmatched bases: 9. Looked up from germline, CDR1 is LNHDA and CDR2 is SQIVND (reference sequence). CDR3 amino acids: CASSIYGPQGMNTEAFF. The DNA of the CDR3 is TGTGCCAGTAGTATATACGGACCACAGGGGATGAACACTGAAGCTTTCTTT.

The rearrangement joins TRBV7-9 to TRBJ2-5; 8 bases are a match to TRBD1. This CDR3 is built from 15 residues. The V and J ends lost 5 bases and 5 bases, in that order; junction bases with no gene match: 10. Per the germline V gene, CDR1 is SEHNR and CDR2 is FQNEAQ (reference sequence). In DNA, the CDR3 is TGTGCCAGCAGCCCTACAGGGGGAAGGAAGGAGACCCAGTACTTC. Its protein product is CASSPTGGRKETQYF.

In DNA, the CDR3 is TGTGCCAGCAGCTTATTTGCAGGGGAGAACACTGAAGCTTTCTTT. It translates to CASSLFAGENTEAFF. The gene calls are TRBV7-3 and TRBJ1-1, with D perhaps TRBD1 (6 bases). This CDR3 is built from 15 residues. The V end was cut by 2 bases, the J end by 1 base, with 11 bases between. The V gene's germline CDR1 is SGHTA and CDR2 FQGTGA.

This chain joins TRBV6-5 and TRBJ2-3; TRBD2 matches 11 bases. Germline CDR1 reads MNHEY; CDR2 reads SVGAGI. The ends lost 5 bases at V and 2 bases at J; junction bases unmatched: 3. CDR3 length: 15 residues. The CDR3 here is CASSRLAGTTDTQYF. The CDR3 DNA follows: TGTGCCAGCAGTCGACTAGCGGGGACCACAGATACGCAGTATTTT.

The chain employs TRBV7-3 and TRBJ2-7; TRBD1 is a possible D gene (6 bases). The CDR3 is made up of 12 amino acids. The germline CDR1 and CDR2 sequences are SGHTA and FQGTGA. V lost 2 bases and J lost 12, with 14 bases in between. Written as DNA, the CDR3 is TGTGCCAGCAGCTTAGGCCTACAGGGCCCGTACTTC. This encodes CASSLGLQGPYF.

Of note for this clone: The sample carries other DNA sequences with the same CDR3. This rearrangement joins TRBV5-1 to TRBJ2-5; 9 nucleotides line up with TRBD2. The CDR3 sequence is 16 residues long. CDR1 is SGHRS, CDR2 YFSETQ, per germline. The V and J ends lost 3 bases and 1 base, in that order; junction bases with no gene match: 7. This CDR3 is CASSYGGGGVQETQYF. The CDR3 nucleotides are TGCGCCAGCAGCTATGGGGGCGGGGGGGTCCAAGAGACCCAGTACTTC. The variable domain in full, with the rest retrieved from reference TRBV5-1 and TRBJ2-5, is KAGVTQTPRYLIKTRGQQVTLSCSPISGHRSVSWYQQTPGQGLQFLFEYFSETQRNKGNFPGRFSGRQFSNSRSEMNVSTLELGDSALYLCASSYGGGGVQETQYFGPGTRLLVL.

The rearrangement joins TRBV13 to TRBJ2-3; D not resolved. Trimming pared 5 bases from V and 2 bases from J, leaving 5 bases between. The CDR3 is 12 amino acids. In germline, CDR1 is PRHDT, CDR2 FYEKMQ (reference sequence). The CDR3 reads CASSPNTDTQYF. The CDR3 bases are TGTGCCAGCAGCCCCAACACAGATACGCAGTATTTT.

This chain joins TRBV5-1 and TRBJ2-2; perhaps TRBD2 as D (5 bases). V gave up 4 bases and J gave up 4 bases, with 11 bases separating them. The length of the CDR3 is 14 residues. Germline V CDR1 and CDR2: SGHRS, YFSETQ. Here the CDR3 DNA reads TGCGCCAGCAGCCCGGGATTTGGCACCGGGGAGCTGTTTTTT. Its translation is CASSPGFGTGELFF. Full variable domain (outside the CDR3, taken from reference TRBV5-1 and TRBJ2-2): KAGVTQTPRYLIKTRGQQVTLSCSPISGHRSVSWYQQTPGQGLQFLFEYFSETQRNKGNFPGRFSGRQFSNSRSEMNVSTLELGDSALYLCASSPGFGTGELFFGEGSRLTVL.

The J gene is TRBJ1-2, the V gene TRBV19; the match to TRBD1 covers 9 bases. Trimming at V came to 5 bases and at J to 4 bases, leaving 5 bases not matched to a gene. This CDR3 has 14 residues. Germline V gives CDR1 LNHDA, CDR2 SQIVND (reference sequence). CDR3 region: CASSYGTGSYGYTF. The CDR3 nucleotides read TGTGCCAGTAGTTACGGGACAGGGAGCTATGGCTACACCTTC.